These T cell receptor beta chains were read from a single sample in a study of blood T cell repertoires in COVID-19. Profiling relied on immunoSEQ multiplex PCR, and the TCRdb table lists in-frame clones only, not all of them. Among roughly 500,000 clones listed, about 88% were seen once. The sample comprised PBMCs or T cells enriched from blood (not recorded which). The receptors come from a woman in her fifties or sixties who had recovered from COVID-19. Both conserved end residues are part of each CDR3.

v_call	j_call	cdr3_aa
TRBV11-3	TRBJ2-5	CASSPESVETQYF
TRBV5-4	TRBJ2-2	CASSLGQGLTGELFF
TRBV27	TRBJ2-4	CASSHRTGVSQNIQYF
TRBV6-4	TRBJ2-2	CASRPMTGFGKAGELFF
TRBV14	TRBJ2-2	CASSSRDINTGELFF
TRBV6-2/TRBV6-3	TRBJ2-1	CASSRLRGAWNEQFF
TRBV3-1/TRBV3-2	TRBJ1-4	CASSQGSHDTEKLFF
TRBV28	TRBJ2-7	CASRGGEGYEQYF
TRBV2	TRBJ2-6	CASGPGQTVPGANVLTF
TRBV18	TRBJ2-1	CASSPQAYGEQFF
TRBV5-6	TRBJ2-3	CASSLSHRGDTQYF
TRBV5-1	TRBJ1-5	CASSLAAGDQPQHF
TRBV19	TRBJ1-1	CASSIGRTRNTEAFF
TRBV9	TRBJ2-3	CASSVVAADTQYF
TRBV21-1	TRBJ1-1	CASSKGDSFFSDTEAFF
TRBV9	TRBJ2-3	CASSLGASGASDTQYF
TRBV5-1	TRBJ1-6	CASTQGNSPLHF
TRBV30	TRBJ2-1	CAWSGLAGYNEQFF
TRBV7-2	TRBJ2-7	CASSLVSRAREQYF
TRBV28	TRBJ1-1	CASRPTGQTEAFF
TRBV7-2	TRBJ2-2	CASSLRQGATGELFF
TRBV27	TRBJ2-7	CASSYPGTSGDYEQYF
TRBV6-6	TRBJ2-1	CASRTGLNEQFF
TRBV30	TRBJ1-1	CAWSVHPNTEAFF
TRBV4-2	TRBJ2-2	CASSQVNTGGRTGELFF
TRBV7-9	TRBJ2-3	CASSLGQGSTDTQYF
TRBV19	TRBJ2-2	CASSGQGYTGELFF
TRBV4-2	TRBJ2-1	CASSGGGAVRNEQFF
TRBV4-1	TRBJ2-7	CASSQDGQKAGEQYF
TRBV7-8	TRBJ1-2	CASSLVSGGNYGYTF
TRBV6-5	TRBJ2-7	CASSPQGSDEQYF
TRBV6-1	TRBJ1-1	CASSDITVANTEAFF
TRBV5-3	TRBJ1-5	CARSLGQGCQPQHF
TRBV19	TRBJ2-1	CASRRTGVGNEQFF
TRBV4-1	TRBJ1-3	CASSQYLYIGRGRAGNTIYF
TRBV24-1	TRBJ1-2	CATSDLFSYGYTF
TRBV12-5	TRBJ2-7	CASGLPTQGGLLLNEQYF
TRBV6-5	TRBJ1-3	CATRDSTGNTIYF
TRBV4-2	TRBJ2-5	CASSPEEQKTQYF
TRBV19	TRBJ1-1	CASSTPGSGQDTEAFF
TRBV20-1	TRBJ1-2	CSATVGVGYTF
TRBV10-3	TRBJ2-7	CAIRPGQGVVEQYF
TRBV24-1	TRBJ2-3	CATSEDRGLTDTQYF
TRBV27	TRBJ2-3	CASSLRGRSTDTQYF
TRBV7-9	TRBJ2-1	CASIGRGGVRQFF
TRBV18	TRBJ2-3	CASSLTLAGGTDTQYF
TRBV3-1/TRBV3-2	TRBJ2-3	CASSRPSGASTDTQYF
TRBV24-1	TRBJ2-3	CATSDFRRGRDTDTQYF
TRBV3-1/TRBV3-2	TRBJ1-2	CASSQVSGHYGYTF
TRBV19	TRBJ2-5	CASSMSDTNQETQYF